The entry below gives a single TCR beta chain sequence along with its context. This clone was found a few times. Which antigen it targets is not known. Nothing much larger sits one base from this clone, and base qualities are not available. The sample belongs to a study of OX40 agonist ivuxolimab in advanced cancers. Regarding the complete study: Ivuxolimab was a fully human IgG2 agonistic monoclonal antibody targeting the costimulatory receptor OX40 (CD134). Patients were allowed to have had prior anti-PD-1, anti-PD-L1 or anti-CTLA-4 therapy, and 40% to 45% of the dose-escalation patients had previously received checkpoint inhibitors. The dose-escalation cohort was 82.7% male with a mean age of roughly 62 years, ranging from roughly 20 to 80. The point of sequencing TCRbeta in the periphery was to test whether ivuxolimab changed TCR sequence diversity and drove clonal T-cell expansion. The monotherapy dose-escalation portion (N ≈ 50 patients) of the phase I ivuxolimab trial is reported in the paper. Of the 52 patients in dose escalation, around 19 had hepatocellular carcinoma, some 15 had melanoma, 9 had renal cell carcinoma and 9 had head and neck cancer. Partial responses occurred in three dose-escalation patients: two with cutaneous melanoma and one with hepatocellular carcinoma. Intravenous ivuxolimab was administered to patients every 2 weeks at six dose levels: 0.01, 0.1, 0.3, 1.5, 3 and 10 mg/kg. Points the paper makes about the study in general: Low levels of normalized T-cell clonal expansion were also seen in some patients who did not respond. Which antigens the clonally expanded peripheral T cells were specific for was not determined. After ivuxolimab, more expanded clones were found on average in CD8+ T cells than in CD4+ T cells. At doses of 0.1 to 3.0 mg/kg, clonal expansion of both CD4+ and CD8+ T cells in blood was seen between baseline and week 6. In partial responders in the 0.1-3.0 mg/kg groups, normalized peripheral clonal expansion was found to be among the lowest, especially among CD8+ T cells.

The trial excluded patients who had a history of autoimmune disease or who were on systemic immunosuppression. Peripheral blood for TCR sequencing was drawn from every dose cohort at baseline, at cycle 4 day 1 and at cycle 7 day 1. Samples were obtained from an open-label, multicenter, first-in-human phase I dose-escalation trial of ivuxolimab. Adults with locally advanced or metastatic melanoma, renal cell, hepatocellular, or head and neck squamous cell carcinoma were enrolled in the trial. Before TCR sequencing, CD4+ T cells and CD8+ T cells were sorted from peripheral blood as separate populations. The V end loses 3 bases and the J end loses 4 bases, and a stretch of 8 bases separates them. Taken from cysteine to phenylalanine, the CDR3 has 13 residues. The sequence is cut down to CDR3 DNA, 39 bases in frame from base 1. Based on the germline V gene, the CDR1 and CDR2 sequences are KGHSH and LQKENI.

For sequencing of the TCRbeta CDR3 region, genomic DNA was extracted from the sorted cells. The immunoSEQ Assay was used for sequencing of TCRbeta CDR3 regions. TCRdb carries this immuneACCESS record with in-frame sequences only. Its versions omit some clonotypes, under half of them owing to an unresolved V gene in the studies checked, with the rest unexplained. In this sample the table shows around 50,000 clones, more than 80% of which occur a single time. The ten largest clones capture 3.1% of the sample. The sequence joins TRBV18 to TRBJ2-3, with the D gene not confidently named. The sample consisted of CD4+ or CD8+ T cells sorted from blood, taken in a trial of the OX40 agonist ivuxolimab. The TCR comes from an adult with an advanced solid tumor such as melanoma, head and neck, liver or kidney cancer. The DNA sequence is TGTGCCAGCTCACCTCCCTTATCAGATACGCAGTATTTT. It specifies CASSPPLSDTQYF.